The next 31 T cell receptor beta chains were all read from a single sample in a study of blood T cell repertoires in COVID-19. This table comes from immunoSEQ multiplex PCR, and its TCRdb copy is limited to in-frame clones, with some not included. Altogether approximately 260,000 clones are present, around 90% being singletons, with the ten largest covering 3% to 4.5%. The sample comprised peripheral blood. The receptors here all came from a woman in her thirties or forties with acute or convalescent COVID-19.

The table lists this clone with a count of one. CDR3 nucleotides: TGTGCCAGTAACTTAGAGGCGCCCGGCTATGGCTACACCTTC. The encoded protein is CASNLEAPGYGYTF. The J gene is TRBJ1-2, the V gene TRBV19, with D uncertain. Deletions cut 7 bases from V and 4 bases from J, with 16 bases between. The germline V gene encodes CDR1 LNHDA and CDR2 SQIVND (reference sequence). The CDR3 is 14 amino acids.

This clone was observed a single time. The J gene is TRBJ2-5, the V gene TRBV19; 10 nucleotides line up with TRBD2. The CDR3 spans 15 residues. Germline V gene sequence: CDR1 LNHDA, CDR2 SQIVND (reference sequence). The trim removed 3 bases at V and 0 bases at J, leaving 1 base unmatched. The DNA for the CDR3 is TGTGCCAGTAGTATGCTAGCGGGGGACCAAGAGACCCAGTACTTC. Translation gives CASSMLAGDQETQYF.

The chain uses TRBV4-1 and TRBJ2-5; D is perhaps TRBD2 (6 bases). The CDR3 totals 15 residues. Germline lookup yields CDR1 MGHRA and CDR2 YSYEKL. Trimming removed 2 bases from V and 1 base from J, with 11 bases in between. CDR3 region: CASSQSSGSQETQYF. The CDR3 bases are TGCGCCAGCAGCCAAAGTTCCGGGAGCCAAGAGACCCAGTACTTC.

The V and J genes are TRBV9 and TRBJ1-2, with D maybe TRBD1 (6 bases). The germline V gene has CDR1 SGDLS and CDR2 YYNGEE. This CDR3 spans 14 amino acids. V was shortened by 0 bases and J by 2 bases, with 8 bases between the two germline ends. The CDR3 region is CASSVAGQNYGYTF. The CDR3, as DNA: TGTGCCAGCAGCGTAGCGGGACAAAACTATGGCTACACCTTC.

The chain recombines TRBV27 with TRBJ1-5; 10 bases agree with TRBD1. The CDR3 consists of 16 residues. V lost 4 bases and J lost 9; bases outside the gene matches: 12. Germline-derived CDR1 and CDR2 are MNHEY and SMNVEV (reference sequence). The CDR3 loop reads CASSSSGTGALGPQHF. The CDR3 nucleotides are TGTGCCAGCAGTTCGTCCGGGACAGGGGCCCTTGGGCCCCAGCATTTT.

The V and J genes are TRBV6-6 and TRBJ2-5; possibly TRBD2 for D (6 bases). V lost 5 bases and J lost 1, with 11 bases in between. The CDR3 has 14 amino acids. Germline lookup yields CDR1 MNHNY and CDR2 SVGAGI (reference sequence). The CDR3 sequence is CASSRWDFQETQYF. In DNA, the CDR3 is TGTGCCAGCAGTCGGTGGGACTTCCAAGAGACCCAGTACTTC.

The chain combines TRBV7-9 with TRBJ2-6; TRBD1 matches 9 bases. The CDR3 spans 16 residues. In germline, CDR1 is SEHNR, CDR2 FQNEAQ (reference sequence). V lost 5 bases to trimming and J lost 2 bases; unmatched junction nucleotides: 4. DNA for the CDR3: TGTGCCAGCAGCCGACAGGGGGAGCCTGGGGCCAACGTCCTGACTTTC. It codes for CASSRQGEPGANVLTF.

The chain recombines TRBV3-1 (or the pseudogene TRBV3-2) with TRBJ2-7, with TRBD1 matching 7 bases. Trimming cost V 4 bases and J 1 base; bases outside gene matches: 4. The CDR3 length is 14 residues. The germline V gene encodes CDR1 LGHDT and CDR2 YNNKEL (reference sequence). The CDR3: CASSPRTGSYEQYV. CDR3 in DNA: TGTGCCAGCAGCCCGAGGACAGGATCCTACGAGCAGTACGTC.

The chain uses TRBV5-1 and TRBJ1-1; a possible D gene is TRBD1 (5 bases). In germline, CDR1 is SGHRS, CDR2 YFSETQ. There are 14 residues in the CDR3. Deletions cut 4 bases from V and 7 bases from J, with 17 bases between. CDR3 nucleotides: TGCGCCAGCAGCCGGAGCGGGGCCCCATATGAAGCTTTCTTT. It specifies CASSRSGAPYEAFF.

CDR3 loop: CASSRTYPPNTGELFF. The CDR3 bases are TGTGCCAGCAGTCGTACATATCCCCCGAACACCGGGGAGCTGTTTTTT. The rearrangement joins TRBV6-2 or TRBV6-3 to TRBJ2-2; no reliable D call. Germline CDR1 MNHEY, CDR2 SVGEGT. CDR3 length: 16 amino acids. Deletions cut 5 bases from V and 0 bases from J, with 13 bases between.

The chain is built from TRBV10-1 and TRBJ1-6, with 7 bases matching TRBD1. V trimming: 8 bases; J trimming: 9 bases; junction bases outside the gene matches: 13. Germline V gene lookup returns CDR1 WNHNN and CDR2 SYGVQD (reference sequence). The CDR3 is 15 amino acids. CDR3 in amino acids: CASQRAGTALSPLHF. The CDR3 nucleotides are TGCGCCAGCCAACGAGCCGGGACAGCGCTTTCACCCCTCCACTTT.

This clone was found once. The V and J genes are TRBV7-9 and TRBJ2-5; 11 nucleotides align to TRBD1. Losses at the gene ends were 5 bases for V and 1 base for J; bases not matched to a gene: 3. CDR3 size: 15 residues. In germline, CDR1 is SEHNR, CDR2 FQNEAQ (reference sequence). CDR3: CASSQGTGGQETQYF. The CDR3 DNA follows: TGTGCCAGCAGCCAAGGGACAGGGGGCCAAGAGACCCAGTACTTC.

The chain is built from TRBV9 and TRBJ2-3; 10 nucleotides line up with TRBD2. Germline-derived CDR1 and CDR2 are SGDLS and YYNGEE. The length of the CDR3 is 17 residues. V gave up 2 bases and J gave up 1 base; unmatched junction bases: 7. CDR3 protein: CASSVSAGGPGTDTQYF. The CDR3 DNA reads TGTGCCAGCAGCGTTTCAGCGGGGGGGCCGGGCACAGATACGCAGTATTTT. The full variable domain, completed using reference TRBV9 and TRBJ2-3, is DSGVTQTPKHLITATGQRVTLRCSPRSGDLSVYWYQQSLDQGLQFLIQYYNGEERAKGNILERFSAQQFPDLHSELNLSSLELGDSALYFCASSVSAGGPGTDTQYFGPGTRLTVL.

The CDR3, as DNA: TGTGCCAGCACGGGGGGACAGGCAGATACGCAGTATTTT. Its protein is CASTGGQADTQYF. The rearrangement uses TRBV2 and TRBJ2-3; tentatively, D is TRBD1 (8 bases). The CDR3 is made up of 13 amino acids. The V and J ends lost 7 bases and 4 bases respectively, with 12 bases between them. The germline CDR1 and CDR2 sequences are SNHLY and FYNNEI.

The CDR3 sequence is CASSSDLAGNTIYF. CDR3 coding DNA: TGTGCCAGCAGCTCTGACTTGGCTGGAAACACCATATATTTT. The rearrangement uses TRBV7-6 and TRBJ1-3, with D uncertain. The CDR3 is 14 residues long. Germline assignment: CDR1 SGHVS and CDR2 FNYEAQ. Trimming took off 4 bases at V and 2 bases at J, with 9 bases between the two ends. Variable domain in full (rest from reference TRBV7-6 and TRBJ1-3): GAGVSQSPRYKVTKRGQDVALRCDPISGHVSLYWYRQALGQGPEFLTYFNYEAQQDKSGLPNDRFSAERPEGSISTLTIQRTEQRDSAMYRCASSSDLAGNTIYFGEGSWLTVV.

The chain recombines TRBV5-1 with TRBJ2-5, with 9 bases that match TRBD1. Per germline, CDR1 SGHRS and CDR2 YFSETQ. CDR3 length equals 15 residues. With V trimmed by 2 bases and J by 5 bases, 7 bases remained unmatched. The DNA for the CDR3 is TGCGCCAGCAGCTTACAGGGGGCCTCGGGGGAGACCCAGTACTTC. Translating it yields CASSLQGASGETQYF.

The CDR3 is CASSLRNGQLNEKLFF. The CDR3 DNA is TGCGCCAGCAGCCTCCGAAACGGACAGCTGAATGAAAAACTGTTTTTT. The rearrangement uses TRBV4-1 and TRBJ1-4, with D maybe TRBD1 (6 bases). The CDR3 is made up of 16 amino acids. Germline V gene lookup returns CDR1 MGHRA and CDR2 YSYEKL. Trimming cost V 4 bases and J 5 bases, with 17 bases left between them.

V gene TRBV27 combines with J gene TRBJ1-2; 9 bases are shared with TRBD1. Per germline, CDR1 MNHEY and CDR2 SMNVEV (reference sequence). CDR3 size: 15 residues. V was clipped by 0 bases and J by 6 bases; unmatched bases: 5. DNA of the CDR3: TGTGCCAGCAGTTTATCCCCACAGGGGGCGGATGGCTACACCTTC. As protein: CASSLSPQGADGYTF.

The CDR3 spells CASSYSRQADGYTF. In DNA, the CDR3 is TGTGCCAGCAGTTACTCCCGACAGGCAGATGGCTACACCTTC. The chain uses TRBV6-6 and TRBJ1-2; perhaps TRBD1 as D (6 bases). CDR1 is MNHNY and CDR2 is SVGAGI in the germline V gene (reference sequence). The CDR3 has 14 amino acids. Trimming pared 0 bases from V and 6 bases from J, leaving 11 bases between.

V and J are TRBV20-1 and TRBJ1-2, with TRBD1 matching over 7 bases. Germline assignment: CDR1 DFQATT and CDR2 SNEGSKA (reference sequence). The CDR3 runs 11 residues. Trimming at V came to 6 bases and at J to 7 bases, leaving 5 bases not matched to a gene. The DNA for the CDR3 is TGCAGTGCCCCAGGACAGGTTGGCTACACCTTC. As protein: CSAPGQVGYTF.

This clone has a single count. The chain is built from TRBV2 and TRBJ1-2; D gene unclear. V was shortened by 3 bases and J by 6 bases, with 14 bases between the two germline ends. Germline lookup yields CDR1 SNHLY and CDR2 FYNNEI. This CDR3 region has 14 residues. The CDR3: CASSDPIRSNGYTF. Here the CDR3 DNA reads TGTGCCAGCAGTGACCCTATTAGAAGTAATGGCTACACCTTC. The entire variable domain, with the rest obtained from reference TRBV2 and TRBJ1-2, is as follows: EPEVTQTPSHQVTQMGQEVILRCVPISNHLYFYWYRQILGQKVEFLVSFYNNEISEKSEIFDDQFSVERPDGSNFTLKIRSTKLEDSAMYFCASSDPIRSNGYTFGSGTRLTVV.

The CDR3 loop reads CASSSRTGGHGYTF. The CDR3 DNA reads as TGTGCCAGCAGTTCGCGGACAGGGGGACATGGCTACACCTTC. The chain has TRBV6-6 and TRBJ1-2; 10 positions match TRBD1. V shed 4 bases and J 6 bases; nucleotides not matched to a gene: 5. Germline V gene sequence: CDR1 MNHNY, CDR2 SVGAGI (reference sequence). The length of the CDR3 is 14 residues.

The chain joins TRBV5-6 to TRBJ2-1, with 7 positions matching TRBD2. CDR3 size: 14 residues. Germline V gives CDR1 SGHDT, CDR2 YYEEEE. J gave up 9 bases and V 0 bases, and 6 bases lay outside the gene matches. In DNA form, the CDR3 reads TGTGCCAGCAGCTTGGAATTGAGCGGGGCTGAGCAGTTCTTC. It is translated as CASSLELSGAEQFF.

The J gene is TRBJ1-3, the V gene TRBV7-6; a weak D match, TRBD1 (5 bases). The CDR3 runs 15 residues. V dropped 1 base and J dropped 4 bases, with 11 bases sitting between them. CDR1 and CDR2 (germline): SGHVS, FNYEAQ. The CDR3 sequence: CASSLGSGIGNTIYF. The DNA for the CDR3 is TGTGCCAGCAGCTTAGGTTCAGGGATCGGAAACACCATATATTTT.

This chain connects TRBV5-1 to TRBJ1-2, with a tentative D call TRBD1 (6 bases). CDR1 and CDR2 (germline): SGHRS, YFSETQ. The CDR3 loop spans 14 amino acids. V lost 4 bases, J lost 0 bases, and 10 bases lay in between. This CDR3 is CASSGGQANYGYTF. CDR3 sequence (DNA): TGCGCCAGCAGCGGGGGACAAGCTAACTATGGCTACACCTTC.

This rearrangement joins TRBV11-2 to TRBJ2-2, with 14 bases that match TRBD2. CDR1 and CDR2 from the germline V gene are SGHAT and FQNNGV. This CDR3 comprises 17 residues. Trimming removed 4 bases from V and 4 bases from J; junction bases left unmatched: 5. The CDR3 nucleotides are TGTGCCAGCAGCTCGACTAGCGGGGGGGCGGCCACCGGGGAGCTGTTTTTT. Residues: CASSSTSGGAATGELFF.

The chain is built from TRBV6-5 and TRBJ1-3, with D unresolved. Germline V lookup: CDR1 MNHEY, CDR2 SVGAGI. The CDR3 sequence is 15 residues long. The ends were cut back, 6 bases at V and 0 bases at J, with 12 bases in the middle. CDR3 DNA sequence: TGTGCCAGCAGACCCACCTTGAGCTCTGGAAACACCATATATTTT. This sequence encodes CASRPTLSSGNTIYF.

This CDR3 reads CSVYRGPSQPQHF. The DNA for the CDR3 is TGCAGCGTATATAGGGGGCCGAGTCAGCCCCAGCATTTT. V and J are TRBV29-1 and TRBJ1-5; 7 bases map to TRBD1. The CDR3 has 13 residues. The V and J ends lost 6 bases and 6 bases, in that order; junction bases with no gene match: 8. The germline V gene encodes CDR1 SQVTM and CDR2 ANQGSEA.

V usage is TRBV2 and J usage is TRBJ2-1; 9 bases map to TRBD1. The ends lost 4 bases at V and 1 base at J; junction bases unmatched: 2. There are 15 residues in the CDR3. CDR1 and CDR2 (germline): SNHLY, FYNNEI. The CDR3 here is CASSGGQGSYNEQFF. In DNA form, the CDR3 reads TGTGCCAGCAGTGGAGGACAGGGGTCCTACAATGAGCAGTTCTTC.

The CDR3 sequence: CASSGPTGLTSNQPQHF. The CDR3 region has the DNA TGTGCCAGCAGTGGCCCTACAGGGCTAACAAGCAATCAGCCCCAGCATTTT. The V call is TRBV6-1, the J call TRBJ1-5; D possibly corresponds to TRBD1 (6 bases). The germline V and J ends were trimmed by 4 bases and 1 base, with 17 bases remaining between them. The CDR3 runs to 17 residues. Germline V lookup: CDR1 MNHNS, CDR2 SASEGT.

This CDR3 is CASSTRTGVGYTF. DNA for the CDR3: TGTGCCAGTAGTACTAGAACAGGGGTCGGCTACACCTTC. The chain recombines TRBV19 with TRBJ1-2; TRBD1 aligns across 7 bases. The CDR3 is made up of 13 amino acids. Germline V lookup: CDR1 LNHDA, CDR2 SQIVND (reference sequence). Trimming took 4 bases from V and 8 from J; bases not matched to a gene: 7.